The rows below give T cell receptor beta chains drawn from one sample of a study of human versus mouse CDR3 diversity and MHC coevolution. Some clones are missing from TCRdb's copy, which holds only in-frame ones; the method was immunoSEQ multiplex PCR. The sample records roughly 80,000 clones, roughly 95% being singletons. The material sequenced was naive CD4+ T cells from blood. The origin of the receptors is a person aged 30 to 70 in good health. CDR3s include the opening cysteine and the closing phenylalanine or tryptophan.

V gene,CDR3 length,J gene,CDR3 protein
TRBV2,15,TRBJ1-5,CASSPQGISNQPQHF
TRBV30,12,TRBJ2-7,CAWHRLSYEQYF
TRBV7-8,15,TRBJ2-1,CASSFAGLAGNEQFF
TRBV7-3,16,TRBJ1-1,CASSSTGGLLNTEAFF
TRBV28,14,TRBJ1-2,CASSFDRETVGYTF
TRBV19,15,TRBJ2-5,CASSIEASGMETQYF
TRBV29-1,14,TRBJ2-5,CSGGGAGRQETQYF
TRBV7-9,14,TRBJ2-5,CASSKTGGLETQYF
TRBV10-3,15,TRBJ1-6,CAIRGTGVVGAPLHF
TRBV6-5,14,TRBJ2-7,CASSRDRGAYEQYF
TRBV7-2,15,TRBJ2-3,CASSFRQGSTDTQYF
TRBV7-2,12,TRBJ2-1,CASSRQGNEQFF
TRBV5-1,14,TRBJ2-3,CASSTGQSTDTQYF
TRBV5-1,15,TRBJ2-2,CASSLQVSVTGELFF
TRBV18,14,TRBJ1-1,CASSPGTVDTEAFF
TRBV30,15,TRBJ2-7,CAWSVGLAVDYEQYF
TRBV7-3,15,TRBJ2-1,CASSLLQGNANEQFF
TRBV18,16,TRBJ2-1,CASSRPGSGAYNEQFF
TRBV2,10,TRBJ1-2,CASSPPRDTF